The 8 T cell receptor beta chains below were found in one sample sequenced in a study of neoadjuvant nivolumab and ipilimumab in lung cancer (dated by TCRdb to 2018 to 2021). The label giving this sample's time point can be read as: pretherapy, before neoadjuvant immune checkpoint inhibitors. Preparation of the library involved the immunoSEQ multiplex PCR assay. Entries here come from immuneACCESS through TCRdb and include only in-frame sequences with V and J called. Some clones fail to appear in such tables; in the studies checked, an unresolved V gene covers under half of the shortfall, and the cause of the remainder is unknown. The sample yields 40,000 to 55,000 clones; roughly 90% were counted once. The top ten hold around 3.7% of the sample. Sequencing was performed on blood, taken before neoadjuvant nivolumab, alone or with ipilimumab. All receptors derive from an adult with non-small cell lung cancer. Some clones in this sample may be carry-over from other donors' samples.

The chain employs TRBV5-6 and TRBJ2-7; perhaps TRBD1 as D (6 bases). The CDR3 sequence is 16 residues long. Deletions cut 2 bases from V and 4 bases from J, with 19 bases between. Germline CDR1 is SGHDT and CDR2 is YYEEEE. CDR3 region: CASSLSSLTGIYEQYF. The CDR3 coding sequence is TGTGCCAGCAGCTTAAGTTCGTTGACAGGAATATACGAGCAGTACTTC.

V usage is TRBV29-1 and J usage is TRBJ2-1; possibly TRBD1 for D (6 bases). Germline assignment: CDR1 SQVTM and CDR2 ANQGSEA. The ends were cut back, 6 bases at V and 8 bases at J, with 14 bases in the middle. The CDR3 has 12 amino acids. The DNA of the CDR3 is TGCAGCGTAGGAACAGGGAACCATGAGCAGTTCTTC. It yields the protein CSVGTGNHEQFF.

The chain uses TRBV19 and TRBJ2-2; 14 nucleotides agree with TRBD2. The length of the CDR3 is 16 residues. V shed 6 bases and J 9 bases; nucleotides not matched to a gene: 9. Germline CDR1 reads LNHDA; CDR2 reads SQIVND (reference sequence). In nucleotides, the CDR3 is TGTGCCAGTAGAGGGCGACTAGCGGGAGGGCACCGGGAGCTGTTTTTT. Translated, it gives CASRGRLAGGHRELFF.

The chain employs TRBV7-2 and TRBJ1-5; D is undetermined. The V gene's germline CDR1 is SGHTA and CDR2 FQGNSA. V was trimmed by 1 base and J by 1 base, leaving 11 bases between them. This CDR3 is 16 amino acids long. CDR3 bases: TGTGCCAGCAGCTTAGGGGCCGGGTTCAGCAATCAGCCCCAGCATTTT. This sequence encodes CASSLGAGFSNQPQHF.

This chain links TRBV15 with TRBJ2-7; D is uncertain. V lost 0 bases to trimming and J lost 5 bases, with 11 bases between them. Germline CDR1 LNHNV, CDR2 YYDKDF (reference sequence). The CDR3 has 14 residues. CDR3 nucleotides: TGTGCCACCAGCAGAGATTTAGGCAACAACGAGCAGTACTTC. This codes for CATSRDLGNNEQYF.

This chain links TRBV5-6 with TRBJ2-2, with D perhaps matching TRBD1 or TRBD2 (5 bases each). The germline V and J ends were trimmed by 3 bases and 5 bases, with 5 bases remaining between them. The CDR3 sequence is 12 residues long. Germline lookup yields CDR1 SGHDT and CDR2 YYEEEE. CDR3 sequence reads: CASSWGTGELFF. The CDR3 DNA follows: TGTGCCAGCAGCTGGGGGACCGGGGAGCTGTTTTTT.

The chain couples TRBV27 to TRBJ2-7; D assignment may be TRBD1 or TRBD2 (6 bases each). CDR1 is MNHEY and CDR2 is SMNVEV in the germline V gene (reference sequence). Trimming pared 2 bases from V and 0 bases from J, leaving 11 bases between. The CDR3 covers 15 residues. CDR3 coding DNA: TGTGCCAGCAGTTTACAGGCGGGACACTCCTACGAGCAGTACTTC. This encodes CASSLQAGHSYEQYF.

This clone was observed a few times. The CDR3 sequence is CSVGSRVTGELFF. The CDR3 DNA reads as TGCAGCGTTGGCTCGCGGGTCACCGGGGAGCTGTTTTTT. The chain links TRBV29-1 to TRBJ2-2; the D gene is possibly TRBD2 (5 bases). This CDR3 is built from 13 residues. The germline V and J ends were trimmed by 4 bases and 4 bases, with 10 bases remaining between them. Germline values: CDR1 SQVTM, CDR2 ANQGSEA.